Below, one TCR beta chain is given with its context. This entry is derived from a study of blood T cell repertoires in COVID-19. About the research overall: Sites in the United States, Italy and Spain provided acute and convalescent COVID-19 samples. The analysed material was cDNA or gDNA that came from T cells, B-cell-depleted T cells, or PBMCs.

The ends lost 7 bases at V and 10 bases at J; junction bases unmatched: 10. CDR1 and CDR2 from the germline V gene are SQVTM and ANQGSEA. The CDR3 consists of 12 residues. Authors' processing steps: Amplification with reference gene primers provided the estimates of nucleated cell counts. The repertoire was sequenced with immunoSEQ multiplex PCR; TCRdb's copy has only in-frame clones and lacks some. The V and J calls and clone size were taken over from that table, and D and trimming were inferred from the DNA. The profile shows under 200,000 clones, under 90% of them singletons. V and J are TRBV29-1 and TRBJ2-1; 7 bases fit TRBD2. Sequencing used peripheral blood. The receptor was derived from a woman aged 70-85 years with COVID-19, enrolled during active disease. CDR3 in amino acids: CSGTKGTTEQFF. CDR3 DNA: TGCAGCGGGACTAAGGGGACTACCGAGCAGTTCTTC.